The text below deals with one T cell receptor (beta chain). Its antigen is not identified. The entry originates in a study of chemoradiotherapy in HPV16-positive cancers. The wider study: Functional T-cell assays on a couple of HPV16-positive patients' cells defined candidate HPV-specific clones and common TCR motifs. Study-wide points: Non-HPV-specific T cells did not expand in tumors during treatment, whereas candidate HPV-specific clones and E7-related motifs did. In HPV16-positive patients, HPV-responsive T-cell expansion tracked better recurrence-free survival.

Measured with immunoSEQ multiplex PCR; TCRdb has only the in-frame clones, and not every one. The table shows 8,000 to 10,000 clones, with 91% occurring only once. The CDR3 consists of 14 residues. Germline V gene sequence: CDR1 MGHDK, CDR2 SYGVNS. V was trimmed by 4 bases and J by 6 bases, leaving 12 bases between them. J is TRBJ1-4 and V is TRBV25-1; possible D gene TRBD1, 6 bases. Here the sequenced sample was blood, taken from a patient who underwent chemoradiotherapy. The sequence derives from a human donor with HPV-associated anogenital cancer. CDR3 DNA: TGTGCCAGCAGTGGAGGGGGAGGGGATGAAAAACTGTTTTTT. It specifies CASSGGGGDEKLFF.